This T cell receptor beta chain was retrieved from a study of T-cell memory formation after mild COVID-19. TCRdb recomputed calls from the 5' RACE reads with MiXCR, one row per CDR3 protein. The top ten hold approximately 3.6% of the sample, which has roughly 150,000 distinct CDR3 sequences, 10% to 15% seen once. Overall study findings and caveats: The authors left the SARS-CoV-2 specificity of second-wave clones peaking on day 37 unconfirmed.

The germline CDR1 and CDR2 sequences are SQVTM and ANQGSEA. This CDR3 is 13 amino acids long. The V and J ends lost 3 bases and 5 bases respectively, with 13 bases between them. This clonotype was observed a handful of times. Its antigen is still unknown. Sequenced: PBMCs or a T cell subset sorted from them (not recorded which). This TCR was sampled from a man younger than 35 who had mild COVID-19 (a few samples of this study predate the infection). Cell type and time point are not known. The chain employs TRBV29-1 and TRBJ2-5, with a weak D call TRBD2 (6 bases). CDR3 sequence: CSVDTSQGETQYF. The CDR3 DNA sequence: TGCAGCGTTGACACTAGCCAGGGTGAGACCCAGTACTTC.